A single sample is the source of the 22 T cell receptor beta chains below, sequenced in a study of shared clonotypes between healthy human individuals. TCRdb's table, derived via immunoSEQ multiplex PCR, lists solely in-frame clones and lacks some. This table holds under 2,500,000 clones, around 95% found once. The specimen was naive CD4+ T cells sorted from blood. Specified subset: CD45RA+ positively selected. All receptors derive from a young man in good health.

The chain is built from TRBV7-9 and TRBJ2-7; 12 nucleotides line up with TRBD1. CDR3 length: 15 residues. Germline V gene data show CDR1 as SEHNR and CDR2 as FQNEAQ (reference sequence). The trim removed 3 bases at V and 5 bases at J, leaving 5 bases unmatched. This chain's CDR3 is CASSFWGQGADEQYF. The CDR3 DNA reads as TGTGCCAGCAGCTTTTGGGGACAGGGGGCGGACGAGCAGTACTTC.

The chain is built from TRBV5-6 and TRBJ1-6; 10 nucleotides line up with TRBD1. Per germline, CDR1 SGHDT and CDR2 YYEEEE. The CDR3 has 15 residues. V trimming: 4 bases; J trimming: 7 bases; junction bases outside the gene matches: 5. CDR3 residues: CASSLRQGANSPLHF. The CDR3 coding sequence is TGTGCCAGCAGCCTACGACAGGGGGCCAATTCACCCCTCCACTTT. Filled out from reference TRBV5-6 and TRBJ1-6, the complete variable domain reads DAGVTQSPTHLIKTRGQQVTLRCSPKSGHDTVSWYQQALGQGPQFIFQYYEEEERQRGNFPDRFSGHQFPNYSSELNVNALLLGDSALYLCASSLRQGANSPLHFGNGTRLTVT.

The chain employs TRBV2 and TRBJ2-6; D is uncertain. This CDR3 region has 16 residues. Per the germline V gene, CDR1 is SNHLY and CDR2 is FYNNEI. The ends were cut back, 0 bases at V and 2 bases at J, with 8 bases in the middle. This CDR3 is CASSEAAIAGANVLTF. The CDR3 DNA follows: TGTGCCAGCAGTGAAGCCGCGATTGCTGGGGCCAACGTCCTGACTTTC.

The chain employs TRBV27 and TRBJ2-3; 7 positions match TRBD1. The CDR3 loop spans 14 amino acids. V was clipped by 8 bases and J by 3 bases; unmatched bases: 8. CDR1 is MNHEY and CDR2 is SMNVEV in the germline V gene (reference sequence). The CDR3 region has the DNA TGTGCCAGCTCTATACAGGGGCGGACAGATACGCAGTATTTT. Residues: CASSIQGRTDTQYF.

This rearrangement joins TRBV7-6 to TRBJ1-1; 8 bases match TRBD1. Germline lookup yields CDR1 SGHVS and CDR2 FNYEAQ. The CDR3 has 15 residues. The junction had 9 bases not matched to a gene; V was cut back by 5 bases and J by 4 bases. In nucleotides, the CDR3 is TGTGCCAGCAGCCTTGAGGGACAGGACTTCACTGAAGCTTTCTTT. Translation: CASSLEGQDFTEAFF.

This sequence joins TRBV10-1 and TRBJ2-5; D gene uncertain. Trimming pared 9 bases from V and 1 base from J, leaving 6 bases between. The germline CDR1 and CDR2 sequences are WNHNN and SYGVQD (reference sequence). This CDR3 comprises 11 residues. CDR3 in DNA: TGCGCCAGGGGTCTCCAAGAGACCCAGTACTTC. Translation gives CARGLQETQYF.

In DNA form, the CDR3 reads TGTGCCAGCAGCCTGGGAGGTGAGCAGTTCTTC. Protein sequence: CASSLGGEQFF. The gene calls are TRBV2 and TRBJ2-1, with D maybe TRBD2 (6 bases). The CDR3 runs 11 residues. Per the germline V gene, CDR1 is SNHLY and CDR2 is FYNNEI. Trimming took 6 bases from V and 9 from J, leaving 9 bases between them.

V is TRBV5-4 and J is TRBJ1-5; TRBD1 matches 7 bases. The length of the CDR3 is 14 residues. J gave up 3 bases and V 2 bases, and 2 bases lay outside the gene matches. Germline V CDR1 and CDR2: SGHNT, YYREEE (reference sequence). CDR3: CASSLGGINQPQHF. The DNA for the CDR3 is TGTGCCAGCAGCTTAGGGGGCATCAATCAGCCCCAGCATTTT.

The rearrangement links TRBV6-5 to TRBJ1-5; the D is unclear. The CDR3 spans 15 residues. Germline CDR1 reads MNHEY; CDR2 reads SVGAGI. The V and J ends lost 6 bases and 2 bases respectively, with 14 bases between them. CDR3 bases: TGTGCCAGCAGCCCGACTTCGTGGGGCAATCAGCCCCAGCATTTT. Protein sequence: CASSPTSWGNQPQHF.

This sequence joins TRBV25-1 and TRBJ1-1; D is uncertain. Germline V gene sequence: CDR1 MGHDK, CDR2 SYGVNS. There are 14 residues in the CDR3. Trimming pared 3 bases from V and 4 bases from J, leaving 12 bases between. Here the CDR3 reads CASSDKGESTEAFF. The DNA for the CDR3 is TGTGCCAGCAGTGATAAGGGTGAGAGCACTGAAGCTTTCTTT.

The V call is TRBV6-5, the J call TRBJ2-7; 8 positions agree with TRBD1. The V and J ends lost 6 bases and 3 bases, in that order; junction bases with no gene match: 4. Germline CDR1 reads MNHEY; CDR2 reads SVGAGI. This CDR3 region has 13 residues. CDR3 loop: CASRTGQGYEQYF. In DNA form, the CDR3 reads TGTGCCAGCAGGACAGGACAGGGCTACGAGCAGTACTTC.

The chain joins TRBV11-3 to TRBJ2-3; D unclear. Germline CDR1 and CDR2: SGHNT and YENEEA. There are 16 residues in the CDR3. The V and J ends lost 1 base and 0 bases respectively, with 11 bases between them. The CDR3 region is CASSLGTVTSTDTQYF. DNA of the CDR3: TGTGCCAGCAGCTTAGGGACGGTGACTAGCACAGATACGCAGTATTTT. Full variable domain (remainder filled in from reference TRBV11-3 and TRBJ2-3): EAGVVQSPRYKIIEKKQPVAFWCNPISGHNTLYWYLQNLGQGPELLIRYENEEAVDDSQLPKDRFSAERLKGVDSTLKIQPAELGDSAVYLCASSLGTVTSTDTQYFGPGTRLTVL.

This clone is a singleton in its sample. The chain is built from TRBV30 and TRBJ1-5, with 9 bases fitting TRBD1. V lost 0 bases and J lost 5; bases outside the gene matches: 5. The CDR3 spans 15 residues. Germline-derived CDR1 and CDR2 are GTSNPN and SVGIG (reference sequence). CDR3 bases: TGTGCCTGGAGTGTAAGGGACAGGGACTATCAGCCCCAGCATTTT. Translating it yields CAWSVRDRDYQPQHF.

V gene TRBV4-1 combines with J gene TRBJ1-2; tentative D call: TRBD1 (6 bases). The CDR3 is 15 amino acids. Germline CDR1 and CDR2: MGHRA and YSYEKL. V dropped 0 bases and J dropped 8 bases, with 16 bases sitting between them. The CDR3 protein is CASSQDHLTQGGYTF. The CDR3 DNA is TGCGCCAGCAGCCAAGACCACTTGACACAGGGCGGCTACACCTTC.

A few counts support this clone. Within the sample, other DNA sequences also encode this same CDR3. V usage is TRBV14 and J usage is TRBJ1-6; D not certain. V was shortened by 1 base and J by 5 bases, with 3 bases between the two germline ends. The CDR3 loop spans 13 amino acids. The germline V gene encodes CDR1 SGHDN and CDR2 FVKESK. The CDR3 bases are TGTGCCAGCAGCCAAGTACATAATTCACCCCTCCACTTT. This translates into CASSQVHNSPLHF.

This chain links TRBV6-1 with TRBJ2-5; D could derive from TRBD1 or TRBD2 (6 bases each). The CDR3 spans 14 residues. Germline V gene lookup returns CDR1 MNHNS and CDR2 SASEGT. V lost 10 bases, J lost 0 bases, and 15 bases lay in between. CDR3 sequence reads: CATTGGRYQETQYF. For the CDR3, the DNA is TGTGCCACCACCGGGGGCCGGTACCAAGAGACCCAGTACTTC.

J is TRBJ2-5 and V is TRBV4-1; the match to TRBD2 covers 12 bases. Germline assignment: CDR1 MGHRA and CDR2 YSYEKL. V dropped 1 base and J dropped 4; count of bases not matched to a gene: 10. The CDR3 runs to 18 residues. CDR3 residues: CASSQVRTSGTGGETQYF. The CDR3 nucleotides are TGCGCCAGCAGCCAAGTAAGGACTAGCGGGACCGGGGGAGAGACCCAGTACTTC.

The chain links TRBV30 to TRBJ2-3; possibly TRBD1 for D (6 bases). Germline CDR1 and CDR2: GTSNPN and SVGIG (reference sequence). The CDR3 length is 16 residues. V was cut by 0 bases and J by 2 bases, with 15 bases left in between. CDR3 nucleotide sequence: TGTGCCTGGAGTGTTGGGCAGGGGTCCCTCACAGATACGCAGTATTTT. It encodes CAWSVGQGSLTDTQYF.

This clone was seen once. The CDR3 sequence: CAISEEQGLSGELFF. CDR3 nucleotide sequence: TGTGCCATCAGTGAGGAGCAAGGCCTATCCGGGGAGCTGTTTTTT. This chain links TRBV10-3 with TRBJ2-2; D is ambiguous. This CDR3 region has 15 residues. The V gene's germline CDR1 is ENHRY and CDR2 SYGVKD. V was cut by 2 bases and J by 6 bases, with 13 bases left in between.

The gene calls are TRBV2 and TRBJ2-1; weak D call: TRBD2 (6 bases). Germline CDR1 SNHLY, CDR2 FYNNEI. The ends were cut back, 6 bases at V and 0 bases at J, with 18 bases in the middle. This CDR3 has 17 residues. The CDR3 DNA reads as TGTGCCAGCAGCGGAGGGACTTCCCGGAGCTCCTACAATGAGCAGTTCTTC. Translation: CASSGGTSRSSYNEQFF.

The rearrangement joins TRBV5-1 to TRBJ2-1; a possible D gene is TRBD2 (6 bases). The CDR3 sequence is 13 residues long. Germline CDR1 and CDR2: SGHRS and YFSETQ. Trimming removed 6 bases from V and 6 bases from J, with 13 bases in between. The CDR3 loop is CASTRGGINEQFF. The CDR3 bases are TGCGCCAGCACCCGGGGAGGTATCAATGAGCAGTTCTTC.

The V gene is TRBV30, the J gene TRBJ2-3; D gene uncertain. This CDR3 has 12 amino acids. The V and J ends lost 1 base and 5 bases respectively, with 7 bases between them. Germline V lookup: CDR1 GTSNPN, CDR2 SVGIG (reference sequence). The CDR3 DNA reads TGTGCCTGGAGTGGCCTTAGAGATACGCAGTATTTT. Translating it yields CAWSGLRDTQYF.